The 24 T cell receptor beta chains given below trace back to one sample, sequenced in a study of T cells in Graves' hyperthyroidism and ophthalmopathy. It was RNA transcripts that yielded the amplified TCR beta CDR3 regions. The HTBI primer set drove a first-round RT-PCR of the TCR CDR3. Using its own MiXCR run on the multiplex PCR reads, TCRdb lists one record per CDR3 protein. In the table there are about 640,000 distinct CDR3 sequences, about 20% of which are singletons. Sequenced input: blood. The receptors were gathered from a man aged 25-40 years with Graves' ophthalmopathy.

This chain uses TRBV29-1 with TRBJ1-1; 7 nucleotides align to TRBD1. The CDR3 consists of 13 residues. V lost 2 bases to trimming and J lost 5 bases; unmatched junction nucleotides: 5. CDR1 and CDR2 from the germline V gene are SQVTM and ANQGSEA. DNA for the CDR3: TGCAGCGTTGAAAACAGGGGATCGACTGAAGCTTTCTTT. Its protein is CSVENRGSTEAFF.

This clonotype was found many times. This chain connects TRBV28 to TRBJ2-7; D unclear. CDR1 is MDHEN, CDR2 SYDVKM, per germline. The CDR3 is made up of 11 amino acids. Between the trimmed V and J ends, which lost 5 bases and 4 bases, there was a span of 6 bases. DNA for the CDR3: TGTGCCAGCAGTCTCCAATACGAGCAGTACTTC. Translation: CASSLQYEQYF.

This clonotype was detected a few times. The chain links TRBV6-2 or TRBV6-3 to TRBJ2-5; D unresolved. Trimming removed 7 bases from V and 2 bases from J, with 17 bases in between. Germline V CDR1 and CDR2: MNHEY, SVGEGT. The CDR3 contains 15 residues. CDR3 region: CASIREVSFQETQYF. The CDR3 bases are TGTGCCAGCATTAGAGAGGTGTCGTTTCAAGAGACCCAGTACTTC.

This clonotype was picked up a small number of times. The chain's CDR3 is CASTLRTGSINTEAFF. The CDR3 coding sequence is TGTGCCAGCACGCTTCGGACAGGGTCTATCAACACTGAAGCTTTCTTT. The gene calls are TRBV6-1 and TRBJ1-1; the match to TRBD1 covers 8 bases. The CDR3 is 16 residues long. From germline, CDR1 is MNHNS and CDR2 SASEGT. The V segment lost 7 bases and the J segment 2 bases; nucleotides outside the gene matches: 12.

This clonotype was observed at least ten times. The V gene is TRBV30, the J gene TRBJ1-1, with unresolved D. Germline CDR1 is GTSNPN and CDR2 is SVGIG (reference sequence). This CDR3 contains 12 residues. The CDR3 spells CASTGMNTEAFF. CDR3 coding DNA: TGTGCTTCGACCGGGATGAACACTGAAGCTTTCTTT.

The CDR3 sequence: CSASHGLDQETQYF. DNA for the CDR3: TGCAGTGCTTCCCACGGACTAGACCAAGAGACCCAGTACTTC. The chain uses TRBV20-1 and TRBJ2-5; TRBD2 matches 7 bases. J gave up 0 bases and V 5 bases, and 6 bases lay outside the gene matches. This CDR3 is 14 amino acids long. Looked up from germline, CDR1 is DFQATT and CDR2 is SNEGSKA (reference sequence).

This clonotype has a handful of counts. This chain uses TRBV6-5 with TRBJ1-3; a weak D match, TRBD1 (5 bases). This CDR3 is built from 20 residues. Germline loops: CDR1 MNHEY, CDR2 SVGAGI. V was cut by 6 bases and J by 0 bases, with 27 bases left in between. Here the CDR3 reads CASRNNSRDWSKVSGNTIYF. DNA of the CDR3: TGTGCCAGCAGAAATAATTCGCGGGACTGGAGTAAAGTCTCTGGAAACACCATATATTTT.

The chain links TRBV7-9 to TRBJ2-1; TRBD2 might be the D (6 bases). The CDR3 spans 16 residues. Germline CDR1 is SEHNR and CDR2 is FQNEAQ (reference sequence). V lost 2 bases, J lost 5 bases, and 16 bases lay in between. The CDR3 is CASSLTPWGGDNEQFF. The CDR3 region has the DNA TGTGCCAGCAGCTTAACGCCGTGGGGAGGCGACAATGAGCAGTTCTTC.

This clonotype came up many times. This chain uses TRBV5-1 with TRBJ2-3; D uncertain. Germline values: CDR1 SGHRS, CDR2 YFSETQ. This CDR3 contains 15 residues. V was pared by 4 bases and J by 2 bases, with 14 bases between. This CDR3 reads CASSPSRPNTDTQYF. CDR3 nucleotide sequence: TGCGCCAGCAGCCCCAGCCGCCCCAACACAGATACGCAGTATTTT.

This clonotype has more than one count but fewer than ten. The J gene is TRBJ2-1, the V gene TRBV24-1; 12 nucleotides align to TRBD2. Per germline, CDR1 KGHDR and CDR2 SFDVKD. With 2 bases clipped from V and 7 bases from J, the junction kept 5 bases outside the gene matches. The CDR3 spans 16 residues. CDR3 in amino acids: CATSDSGTSGLNEQFF. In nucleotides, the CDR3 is TGTGCCACCAGTGATTCCGGGACTAGCGGGCTAAATGAGCAGTTCTTC.

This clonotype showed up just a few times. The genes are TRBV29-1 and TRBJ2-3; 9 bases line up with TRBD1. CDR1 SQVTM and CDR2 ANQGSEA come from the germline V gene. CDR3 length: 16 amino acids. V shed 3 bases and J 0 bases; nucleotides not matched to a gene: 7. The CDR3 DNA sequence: TGCAGCGTTGACTATTTACAGGGGGCTAGCACAGATACGCAGTATTTT. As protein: CSVDYLQGASTDTQYF.

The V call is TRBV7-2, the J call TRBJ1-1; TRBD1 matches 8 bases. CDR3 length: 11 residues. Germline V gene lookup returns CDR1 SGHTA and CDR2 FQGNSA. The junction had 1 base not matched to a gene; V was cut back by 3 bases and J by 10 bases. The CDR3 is CASSFDRGAFF. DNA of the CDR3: TGTGCCAGCAGCTTTGACAGGGGAGCTTTCTTT.

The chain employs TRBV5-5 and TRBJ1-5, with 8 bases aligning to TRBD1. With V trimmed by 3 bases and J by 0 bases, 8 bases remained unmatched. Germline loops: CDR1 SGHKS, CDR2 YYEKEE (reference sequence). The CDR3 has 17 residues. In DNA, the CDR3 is TGTGCCAGCAGCTCCAGGGACAGGCGATATAGCAATCAGCCCCAGCATTTT. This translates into CASSSRDRRYSNQPQHF.

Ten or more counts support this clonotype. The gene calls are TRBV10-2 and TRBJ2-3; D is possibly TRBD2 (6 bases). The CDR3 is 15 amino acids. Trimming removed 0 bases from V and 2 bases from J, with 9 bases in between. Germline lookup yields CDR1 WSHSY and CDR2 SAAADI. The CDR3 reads CASSESQRATDTQYF. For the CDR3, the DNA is TGCGCCAGCAGTGAGTCCCAGCGGGCCACAGATACGCAGTATTTT.

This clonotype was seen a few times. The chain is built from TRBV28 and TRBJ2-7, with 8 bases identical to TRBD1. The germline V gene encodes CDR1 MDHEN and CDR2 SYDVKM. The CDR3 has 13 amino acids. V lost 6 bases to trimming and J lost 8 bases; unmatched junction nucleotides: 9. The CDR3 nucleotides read TGTGCCAGCAGCCAACCAACAGGGGGTAAGCAGTACTTC. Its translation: CASSQPTGGKQYF.

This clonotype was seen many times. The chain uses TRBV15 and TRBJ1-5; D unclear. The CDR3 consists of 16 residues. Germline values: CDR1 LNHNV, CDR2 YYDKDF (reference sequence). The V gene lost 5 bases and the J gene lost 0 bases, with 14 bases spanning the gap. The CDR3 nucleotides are TGTGCCACCAGCCCCGACCACCAGTATAGCAATCAGCCCCAGCATTTT. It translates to CATSPDHQYSNQPQHF. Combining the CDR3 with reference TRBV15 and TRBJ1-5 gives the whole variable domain DAMVIQNPRYQVTQFGKPVTLSCSQTLNHNVMYWYQQKSSQAPKLLFHYYDKDFNNEADTPDNFQSRRPNTSFCFLDIRSPGLGDTAMYLCATSPDHQYSNQPQHFGDGTRLSIL.

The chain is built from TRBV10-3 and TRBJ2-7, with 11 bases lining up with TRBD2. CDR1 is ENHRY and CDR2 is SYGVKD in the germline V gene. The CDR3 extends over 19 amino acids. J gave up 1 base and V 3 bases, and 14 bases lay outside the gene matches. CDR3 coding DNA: TGTGCCATCAGTGAAAAACTAGCGGGGGCCCGGGTAGGGTCCTACGAGCAGTACTTC. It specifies CAISEKLAGARVGSYEQYF.

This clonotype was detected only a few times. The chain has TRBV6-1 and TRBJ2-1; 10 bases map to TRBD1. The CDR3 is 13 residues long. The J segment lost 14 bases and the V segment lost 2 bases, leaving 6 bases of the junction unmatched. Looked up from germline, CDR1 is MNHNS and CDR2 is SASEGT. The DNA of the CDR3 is TGTGCCAGCAGTGAATTCCCCGGGACAGGGGAGTTCTTC. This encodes CASSEFPGTGEFF.

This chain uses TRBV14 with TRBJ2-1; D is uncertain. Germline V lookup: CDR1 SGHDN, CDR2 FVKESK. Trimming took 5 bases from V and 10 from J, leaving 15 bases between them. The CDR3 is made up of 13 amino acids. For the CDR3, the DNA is TGTGCCAGCAGCTTTAACCCCAGGAACGAGCAGTTCTTC. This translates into CASSFNPRNEQFF.

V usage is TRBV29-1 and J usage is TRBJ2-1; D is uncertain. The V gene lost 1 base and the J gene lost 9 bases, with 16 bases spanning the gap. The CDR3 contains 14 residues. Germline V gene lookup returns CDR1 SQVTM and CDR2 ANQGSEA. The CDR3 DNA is TGCAGCGTTGAAGCCACCACTCCGTCCGGTGAGCAGTTCTTC. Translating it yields CSVEATTPSGEQFF.

The CDR3: CASSPRTGSYTDTQYF. CDR3 nucleotides: TGTGCCAGCAGTCCCAGGACGGGGAGTTACACAGATACGCAGTATTTT. This chain connects TRBV28 to TRBJ2-3; a possible D gene is TRBD2 (5 bases). The V gene's germline CDR1 is MDHEN and CDR2 SYDVKM. The CDR3 runs 16 residues. Trimming stripped 5 bases from V and 2 bases from J, with 17 bases between.

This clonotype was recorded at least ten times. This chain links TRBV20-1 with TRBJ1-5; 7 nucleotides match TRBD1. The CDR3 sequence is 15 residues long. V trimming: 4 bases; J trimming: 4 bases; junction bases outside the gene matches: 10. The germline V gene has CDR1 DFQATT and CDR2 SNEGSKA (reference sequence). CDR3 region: CSAMRHRGPNQPQHF. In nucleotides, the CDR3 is TGCAGTGCTATGCGTCACAGGGGCCCAAATCAGCCCCAGCATTTT.

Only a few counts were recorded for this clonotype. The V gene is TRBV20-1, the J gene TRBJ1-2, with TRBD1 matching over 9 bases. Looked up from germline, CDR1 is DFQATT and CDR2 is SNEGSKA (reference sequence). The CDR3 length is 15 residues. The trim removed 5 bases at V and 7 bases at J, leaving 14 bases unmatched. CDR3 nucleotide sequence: TGCAGTGCTGTCCATGGACAGGGGAGGGGCCGTGGCTACACCTTC. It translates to CSAVHGQGRGRGYTF.

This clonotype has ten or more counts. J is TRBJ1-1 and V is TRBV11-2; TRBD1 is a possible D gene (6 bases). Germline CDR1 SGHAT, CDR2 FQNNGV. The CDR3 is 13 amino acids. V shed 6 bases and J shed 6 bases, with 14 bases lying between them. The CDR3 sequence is CASSPNRVAEAFF. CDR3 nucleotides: TGTGCCAGCAGTCCCAACAGGGTCGCTGAAGCTTTCTTT.